These T cell receptor beta chains were read from a single sample in a study of Graves' ophthalmopathy and Graves' hyperthyroidism. MiXCR, run by TCRdb on the multiplex PCR reads, gives a single entry per CDR3 protein. The sample lists under 800,000 distinct CDR3 sequences, about 24% occurring once. The sample comprised peripheral blood. The receptor set was obtained from a woman aged 18 to 35 with stable Graves' hyperthyroidism. Some clones in this sample may be carry-over from other donors' samples. Each CDR3 is given with its conserved first and last residue.

v_call	cdr3_length	j_call	cdr3_aa
TRBV7-2	15	TRBJ1-1	CASSLAIGGVTEAFF
TRBV29-1	17	TRBJ2-2	CSVGTSGRIVGTGELFF
TRBV3-1	16	TRBJ2-5	CASSQVMWGRVETQYF
TRBV28	15	TRBJ2-7	CASSNRDPSRDEQYF
TRBV12-3/TRBV12-4	15	TRBJ1-2	CASSSPDIDNYGYTF
TRBV10-3	16	TRBJ2-2	CAISGGQGPRTGELFF
TRBV10-3	15	TRBJ1-3	CATKPSGFSGNTIYF
TRBV5-1	14	TRBJ1-1	CASSARTMNTEAFF
TRBV12-3/TRBV12-4	10	TRBJ2-7	CAIGSYDQYF
TRBV6-1	15	TRBJ1-2	CASSEILSGVYGYTF
TRBV2	14	TRBJ2-2	CASSFASNTGELFF
TRBV6-1	12	TRBJ1-1	CASRSGSGEAFF
TRBV7-9	13	TRBJ1-1	CASSLRQGVEAFF
TRBV7-2	15	TRBJ1-1	CASSLGPGANTEAFF
TRBV19	13	TRBJ1-2	CASSSVISYGYTF
TRBV4-1	15	TRBJ1-5	CASSQFETANQPQHF
TRBV6-1	15	TRBJ1-5	CASSAGTDSNQPQHF
TRBV29-1	14	TRBJ1-2	CSVEVQQGAYGYTF
TRBV10-1	17	TRBJ1-5	CASSESVTDSSNQPQHF
TRBV29-1	14	TRBJ2-7	CSVGLAGGPSEQYF
TRBV11-2	12	TRBJ1-1	CASSASRDGAFF
TRBV28	12	TRBJ1-2	CASSGPGYGYTF
TRBV11-1	16	TRBJ2-7	CATSGQMASGGYEQYF
TRBV19	13	TRBJ1-1	CASSTGVGTEAFF
TRBV2	14	TRBJ1-1	CASRAGTANTEAFF
TRBV11-2	17	TRBJ1-1	CASSLDRQGVGNTEAFF
TRBV27	15	TRBJ1-2	CASSLSGQGSYGYTF